The 20 T cell receptor beta chains in this list originate from one sample, sequenced in a study of PD-L1 blockade in urothelial cancer. As for time point: pretreatment peripheral blood. Assay used: immunoSEQ multiplex PCR; TCRdb lists only in-frame clones, some missing. The sample contains approximately 56,000 clones, less than 90% of which appear only once. The sample consisted of PBMCs, taken around atezolizumab (anti-PD-L1) treatment. These receptors all stem from a man in his 70s with urothelial cancer.

This chain connects TRBV5-1 to TRBJ2-7; 12 positions match TRBD2. Germline V gene data show CDR1 as SGHRS and CDR2 as YFSETQ. CDR3 length equals 19 residues. Trimming took 2 bases from V and 1 from J; bases not matched to a gene: 13. The CDR3: CASSFSLAGLAGTSYEQYF. The DNA for the CDR3 is TGCGCCAGCAGCTTCTCATTAGCCGGACTAGCGGGAACGTCCTACGAGCAGTACTTC.

This clone was recorded only once. V gene TRBV21-1 combines with J gene TRBJ2-3; TRBD2 is the table's D call and was not checked against the DNA. TRBV21-1 is reported as a pseudogene. This CDR3 is 20 amino acids long. The CDR3 coding sequence is TGTGCCAGCAGCAAAGGTGGGGCTAGCGGGAGAGAGCTATACACAGATACGCAGTATTTT. This gives the protein CASSKGGASGRELYTDTQYF.

This clone was observed a few times. The rearrangement links TRBV25-1 to TRBJ1-2; D uncertain. V gave up 4 bases and J gave up 5 bases, with 8 bases separating them. The CDR3 covers 12 residues. Germline lookup yields CDR1 MGHDK and CDR2 SYGVNS. The CDR3 region has the DNA TGTGCCAGCAGTGCATACCCGTATGGCTACACCTTC. Protein: CASSAYPYGYTF.

The genes are TRBV19 and TRBJ2-7; 9 bases match TRBD1. Germline-derived CDR1 and CDR2 are LNHDA and SQIVND (reference sequence). This CDR3 contains 14 residues. Trimming took 5 bases from V and 5 from J; bases not matched to a gene: 7. The CDR3 DNA reads TGTGCCAGTAGTGTCCTCGGACAGGGGAACGAGCAGTACTTC. Translated: CASSVLGQGNEQYF.

This sequence joins TRBV2 and TRBJ2-7, with D possibly matching TRBD2 (5 bases). Germline loops: CDR1 SNHLY, CDR2 FYNNEI. The CDR3 has 12 amino acids. V was clipped by 7 bases and J by 9 bases, with 16 bases between them. The CDR3 loop reads CASTGYLGAQYF. CDR3 DNA sequence: TGTGCCAGCACCGGCTATTTGGGAGCGCAGTACTTC. Full variable domain (rest looked up from reference TRBV2 and TRBJ2-7): EPEVTQTPSHQVTQMGQEVILRCVPISNHLYFYWYRQILGQKVEFLVSFYNNEISEKSEIFDDQFSVERPDGSNFTLKIRSTKLEDSAMYFCASTGYLGAQYFGPGTRLTVT.

V usage is TRBV19 and J usage is TRBJ2-2, with TRBD2 matching 9 bases. Germline-derived CDR1 and CDR2 are LNHDA and SQIVND (reference sequence). V lost 4 bases to trimming and J lost 5 bases; unmatched junction nucleotides: 2. This CDR3 is 14 amino acids long. CDR3 coding DNA: TGTGCCAGTAGTACAAGCGGGAGGACCGGGGAGCTGTTTTTT. It translates to CASSTSGRTGELFF.

A note on this clone: Additional DNA sequences in this sample encode the identical CDR3. The chain uses TRBV5-1 and TRBJ2-7, with 9 positions matching TRBD1. The CDR3 has 14 amino acids. Germline V gene lookup returns CDR1 SGHRS and CDR2 YFSETQ. J lost 2 bases, V lost 0 bases, and 0 bases had no gene match. DNA for the CDR3: TGCGCCAGCAGCTTGGGACAGGGGGCCTACGAGCAGTACTTC. It specifies CASSLGQGAYEQYF.

This sequence joins TRBV7-2 and TRBJ1-2; TRBD1 agrees at 7 bases. CDR1 and CDR2 from the germline V gene are SGHTA and FQGNSA. V dropped 3 bases and J dropped 2; count of bases not matched to a gene: 3. The CDR3 consists of 14 residues. In DNA form, the CDR3 reads TGTGCCAGCAGCTTGCCGGGACAGAACTATGGCTACACCTTC. This gives the protein CASSLPGQNYGYTF.

V gene TRBV11-3 combines with J gene TRBJ2-1; 11 bases are shared with TRBD1. Per germline, CDR1 SGHNT and CDR2 YENEEA. V lost 5 bases to trimming and J lost 6 bases; unmatched junction nucleotides: 21. CDR3 size: 20 residues. For the CDR3, the DNA is TGTGCCAGCAGCCCCGGAGGAGGGACAGGGGGGGACACAGGGGTCAATGAGCAGTTCTTC. Its translation is CASSPGGGTGGDTGVNEQFF.

The genes are TRBV5-1 and TRBJ2-7, with D perhaps TRBD1 (8 bases). The CDR3 covers 14 residues. The V end was cut by 0 bases, the J end by 3 bases, with 10 bases between. Germline CDR1 SGHRS, CDR2 YFSETQ. CDR3 bases: TGCGCCAGCAGCTTGGACAGGGGGGGCTACGAGCAGTACTTC. It encodes CASSLDRGGYEQYF.

The V gene is TRBV6-1, the J gene TRBJ2-7, with D possibly being TRBD1 (5 bases). Germline V gene data show CDR1 as MNHNS and CDR2 as SASEGT. CDR3 length: 13 residues. Trimming cost V 7 bases and J 3 bases, with 13 bases left between them. As DNA, the CDR3 is TGTGCCAGCACCCCAGGGCAGAGCTACGAGCAGTACTTC. Translated, it gives CASTPGQSYEQYF.

This chain connects TRBV6-1 to TRBJ2-3; 11 bases fit TRBD1. This CDR3 is 13 amino acids long. The V and J ends lost 6 bases and 14 bases, in that order; junction bases with no gene match: 10. Germline V gene data show CDR1 as MNHNS and CDR2 as SASEGT. In DNA, the CDR3 is TGTGCCAGCAGGGACAGGGGGCGCAGATACGCGTATTTT. This translates into CASRDRGRRYAYF.

The chain joins TRBV15 to TRBJ1-3, with 8 positions matching TRBD1. Unmatched junction bases numbered 2, after V lost 4 bases and J lost 3 bases. This CDR3 has 14 amino acids. Germline V gene sequence: CDR1 LNHNV, CDR2 YYDKDF (reference sequence). CDR3 amino acids: CATSNRGFGNTIYF. The CDR3 nucleotides read TGTGCCACCAGCAACAGGGGGTTTGGAAACACCATATATTTT. The whole variable domain, filled in from reference TRBV15 and TRBJ1-3, reads DAMVIQNPRYQVTQFGKPVTLSCSQTLNHNVMYWYQQKSSQAPKLLFHYYDKDFNNEADTPDNFQSRRPNTSFCFLDIRSPGLGDTAMYLCATSNRGFGNTIYFGEGSWLTVV.

Concerning this clone itself: A read error may produce the germline difference seen at one junction end. V and J are TRBV28 and TRBJ1-2, with D perhaps matching TRBD1 (6 bases). The CDR3 has 14 amino acids. Germline V gene sequence: CDR1 MDHEN, CDR2 SYDVKM. In DNA, the CDR3 is TGTGCCAGCAGTTTTGCAGGGGACAACTATGGCCACACCTTC. Protein sequence: CASSFAGDNYGHTF.

CDR3 residues: CASSPRSFRGVIYYEQYF. The CDR3 nucleotides read TGTGCCAGCTCACCCCGCTCCTTTCGGGGGGTAATTTACTACGAGCAGTACTTC. The rearrangement links TRBV18 to TRBJ2-7, with 7 nucleotides matching TRBD2. J lost 3 bases, V lost 3 bases, and 17 bases had no gene match. This CDR3 has 18 amino acids. Germline V CDR1 and CDR2: KGHSH, LQKENI.

The genes are TRBV2 and TRBJ2-7; the D gene is possibly TRBD1 (5 bases). Germline values: CDR1 SNHLY, CDR2 FYNNEI. The V end was cut by 4 bases, the J end by 7 bases, with 17 bases between. The CDR3 contains 14 residues. CDR3 residues: CASSALQGSGEQYF. The CDR3 DNA is TGTGCCAGCAGTGCTTTGCAGGGATCTGGAGAGCAGTACTTC.

The rearrangement links TRBV6-1 to TRBJ1-2, with 9 nucleotides matching TRBD1. The CDR3 covers 17 residues. V gave up 2 bases and J gave up 4 bases; unmatched junction bases: 11. Germline CDR1 and CDR2: MNHNS and SASEGT. CDR3 DNA sequence: TGTGCCAGCAGTGAAAGTTGGGGGACAGGGAATTCCTATGGCTACACCTTC. As protein: CASSESWGTGNSYGYTF.

This chain uses TRBV19 with TRBJ2-2, with 7 bases that match TRBD2. V dropped 5 bases and J dropped 1; count of bases not matched to a gene: 4. There are 15 residues in the CDR3. Germline-derived CDR1 and CDR2 are LNHDA and SQIVND (reference sequence). The CDR3 spells CASSATSLNTGELFF. CDR3 sequence (DNA): TGTGCCAGTAGTGCGACTAGCTTGAACACCGGGGAGCTGTTTTTT.

In its sample, this clone was seen once. J is TRBJ2-7 and V is TRBV29-1; no reliable D call. V was trimmed by 0 bases and J by 2 bases, leaving 11 bases between them. The germline V gene has CDR1 SQVTM and CDR2 ANQGSEA. The CDR3 is 14 residues long. CDR3 nucleotides: TGCAGCGTTGAAGATCCCCCAGGAACCTACGAGCAGTACTTC. It encodes CSVEDPPGTYEQYF.

This clone was counted once. V usage is TRBV14 and J usage is TRBJ2-1; TRBD2 is a possible D gene (6 bases). The CDR3 runs 12 residues. V dropped 4 bases and J dropped 10 bases, with 11 bases sitting between them. The germline CDR1 and CDR2 sequences are SGHDN and FVKESK. The CDR3 coding sequence is TGTGCCAGCAGCCTCTCTGGGGGGGAGCAGTTCTTC. Its protein is CASSLSGGEQFF. Full variable domain (missing parts from reference TRBV14 and TRBJ2-1): EAGVTQFPSHSVIEKGQTVTLRCDPISGHDNLYWYRRVMGKEIKFLLHFVKESKQDESGMPNNRFLAERTGGTYSTLKVQPAELEDSGVYFCASSLSGGEQFFGPGTRLTVL.